The clone carrying this T cell receptor (beta chain) has more than one count but fewer than ten. This sample stems from a study of cytomegalovirus exposure and HLA in healthy donors. A multiplex PCR was run with 60 Vbeta primers and 13 Jbeta primers. Here immunoSEQ multiplex PCR was the method, and the copy in TCRdb shows in-frame clones only, minus some. The sample records over 110,000 clones, about four fifths being singletons. Each of the donors was a healthy bone marrow donor. This CDR3 spans 15 amino acids. Germline CDR1 reads MNHEY; CDR2 reads SVGAGI. V dropped 5 bases and J dropped 0 bases, with 11 bases sitting between them.

Specimen: PBMCs. This clonotype was sampled from a man aged 35-49 years in good health and CMV-seronegative. The chain has TRBV6-5 and TRBJ1-5, with D tentatively TRBD1 (5 bases). This CDR3 reads CASSPDRNSNQPQHF. As DNA, the CDR3 is TGTGCCAGCAGTCCCGACAGAAATAGCAATCAGCCCCAGCATTTT.